Shown below are 28 T cell receptor beta chains from a single sample sequenced in a study of blood T cell repertoires in COVID-19. Sequenced by immunoSEQ multiplex PCR; TCRdb stores in-frame clones only, minus some. The sample yields around 91,000 clones, 85% seen once. The sequenced material came from peripheral blood. Receptors originate from a man older than 75 with acute or convalescent COVID-19.

This chain uses TRBV5-1 with TRBJ1-4; 7 positions agree with TRBD1. Germline V gene lookup returns CDR1 SGHRS and CDR2 YFSETQ. With V trimmed by 5 bases and J by 5 bases, 6 bases remained unmatched. The CDR3 sequence is 14 residues long. The CDR3 loop is CASRSGTANEKLFF. For the CDR3, the DNA is TGCGCCAGCAGGTCCGGGACAGCAAATGAAAAACTGTTTTTT.

The genes are TRBV10-2 and TRBJ2-3; 7 nucleotides line up with TRBD1. The CDR3 is 13 amino acids. The J segment lost 4 bases and the V segment lost 8 bases, leaving 6 bases of the junction unmatched. Germline assignment: CDR1 WSHSY and CDR2 SAAADI. CDR3 sequence reads: CASLDRDPDTQYF. The CDR3 DNA reads TGCGCCAGCCTTGACAGGGATCCAGATACGCAGTATTTT.

The gene calls are TRBV5-6 and TRBJ1-2, with 7 nucleotides matching TRBD1. The V gene end was trimmed by 0 bases and the J gene end by 6 bases; junction bases not matched to a gene: 2. There are 13 residues in the CDR3. CDR1 is SGHDT, CDR2 YYEEEE, per germline. The CDR3 reads CASSLGQGDGYTF. CDR3 DNA sequence: TGTGCCAGCAGCTTGGGACAGGGTGATGGCTACACCTTC.

The chain uses TRBV6-6 and TRBJ1-6; D call uncertain. The CDR3 length is 14 residues. Germline V gene data show CDR1 as MNHNY and CDR2 as SVGAGI (reference sequence). V lost 5 bases and J lost 5, with 10 bases in between. The CDR3 sequence: CASSVTVNNSPLHF. The DNA for the CDR3 is TGTGCCAGCAGTGTTACAGTTAATAATTCACCCCTCCACTTT.

The chain recombines TRBV7-9 with TRBJ1-2; TRBD1 matches 10 bases. This CDR3 contains 14 residues. Germline CDR1 and CDR2: SEHNR and FQNEAQ (reference sequence). V lost 5 bases to trimming and J lost 7 bases; unmatched junction nucleotides: 7. CDR3: CASSRGQGNFGYTF. The CDR3 region has the DNA TGTGCCAGCAGCAGGGGACAGGGGAATTTTGGCTACACCTTC.

This chain joins TRBV18 and TRBJ1-1; TRBD1 is a possible D gene (6 bases). V lost 4 bases and J lost 6, with 15 bases in between. Germline V gene sequence: CDR1 KGHSH, CDR2 LQKENI. The CDR3 has 14 amino acids. The chain's CDR3 is CASSQQGRFAEAFF. CDR3 DNA: TGTGCCAGCTCACAACAGGGCCGATTCGCTGAAGCTTTCTTT.

This chain connects TRBV18 to TRBJ2-7, with D perhaps matching TRBD1 (6 bases). Trimming took off 3 bases at V and 0 bases at J, with 9 bases between the two ends. This CDR3 comprises 14 residues. The germline V gene has CDR1 KGHSH and CDR2 LQKENI. The CDR3: CASSPTGSSYEQYF. In DNA form, the CDR3 reads TGTGCCAGCTCACCGACAGGAAGCTCCTACGAGCAGTACTTC. Filled out from reference TRBV18 and TRBJ2-7, the complete variable domain reads NAGVMQNPRHLVRRRGQEARLRCSPMKGHSHVYWYRQLPEEGLKFMVYLQKENIIDESGMPKERFSAEFPKEGPSILRIQQVVRGDSAAYFCASSPTGSSYEQYFGPGTRLTVT.

CDR3 in DNA: TGCGCCAGCAGGAGTTTTAGCTCCTACGAGCAGTACTTC. This encodes CASRSFSSYEQYF. The chain is built from TRBV10-1 and TRBJ2-7; D is ambiguous. There are 13 residues in the CDR3. V dropped 6 bases and J dropped 0 bases, with 9 bases sitting between them. The germline gives CDR1 WNHNN, CDR2 SYGVQD (reference sequence).

This chain links TRBV27 with TRBJ2-1; 8 positions match TRBD2. Per germline, CDR1 MNHEY and CDR2 SMNVEV (reference sequence). The J segment lost 5 bases and the V segment lost 4 bases, leaving 10 bases of the junction unmatched. This CDR3 is 16 amino acids long. CDR3 nucleotides: TGTGCCAGCAGTTCCCATAGCCAGCGGGAGAACAATGAGCAGTTCTTC. This codes for CASSSHSQRENNEQFF.

This sequence joins TRBV15 and TRBJ2-7, with TRBD1 as a possible D gene (6 bases). The CDR3 loop spans 14 amino acids. Germline V lookup: CDR1 LNHNV, CDR2 YYDKDF (reference sequence). Trimming removed 0 bases at V and 3 bases at J, with 9 bases between. The CDR3 sequence: CATSRDPGVYEQYF. In DNA, the CDR3 is TGTGCCACCAGCAGAGATCCAGGGGTCTACGAGCAGTACTTC. Using reference TRBV15 and TRBJ2-7 for the parts outside the CDR3, the full variable domain is DAMVIQNPRYQVTQFGKPVTLSCSQTLNHNVMYWYQQKSSQAPKLLFHYYDKDFNNEADTPDNFQSRRPNTSFCFLDIRSPGLGDTAMYLCATSRDPGVYEQYFGPGTRLTVT.

This clone was seen once. The chain has TRBV19 and TRBJ1-2; D possibly corresponds to TRBD1 (6 bases). Germline V gene lookup returns CDR1 LNHDA and CDR2 SQIVND (reference sequence). The CDR3 is 14 amino acids. V shed 3 bases and J shed 4 bases, with 12 bases lying between them. The CDR3 DNA reads as TGTGCCAGTAGTATCCCGGACAGTGCCTATGGCTACACCTTC. Protein sequence: CASSIPDSAYGYTF.

The V and J genes are TRBV2 and TRBJ2-7; 8 bases match TRBD1. Germline CDR1 SNHLY, CDR2 FYNNEI. Trimming removed 4 bases from V and 0 bases from J; junction bases left unmatched: 2. This CDR3 region has 14 residues. This CDR3 reads CASSGQGPSYEQYF. CDR3 coding DNA: TGTGCCAGCAGTGGACAGGGGCCCTCCTACGAGCAGTACTTC.

J is TRBJ2-2 and V is TRBV7-2, with D tentatively TRBD2 (6 bases). Trimming pared 4 bases from V and 4 bases from J, leaving 13 bases between. This CDR3 has 15 residues. The germline V gene has CDR1 SGHTA and CDR2 FQGNSA. The CDR3 DNA reads TGTGCCAGCAGCTATACGGGACTCGGCACCGGGGAGCTGTTTTTT. Translating it yields CASSYTGLGTGELFF.

Only a few counts were recorded for this clone. J is TRBJ1-2 and V is TRBV30; D is possibly TRBD1 (5 bases). V gave up 4 bases and J gave up 5 bases, with 23 bases separating them. Germline loops: CDR1 GTSNPN, CDR2 SVGIG (reference sequence). This CDR3 is built from 16 residues. Written as DNA, the CDR3 is TGTGCCTGGATTGCAGCCGGGACTCCAACTAGGTATGGCTACACCTTC. It is translated as CAWIAAGTPTRYGYTF.

V usage is TRBV19 and J usage is TRBJ2-5, with a possible D match to TRBD2 (5 bases). Germline-derived CDR1 and CDR2 are LNHDA and SQIVND (reference sequence). This CDR3 is 14 amino acids long. Between the trimmed V and J ends, which lost 3 bases and 5 bases, there was a span of 13 bases. Here the CDR3 DNA reads TGTGCCAGTAGTATCGAGGGTTTGGCGGAGACCCAGTACTTC. It encodes CASSIEGLAETQYF.

The chain employs TRBV9 and TRBJ1-1, with D possibly TRBD1 on 5 matching bases. The CDR3 consists of 13 residues. Trimming left V 2 bases short and J 4 bases short, with 9 bases between. Per germline, CDR1 SGDLS and CDR2 YYNGEE. In DNA form, the CDR3 reads TGTGCCAGCAGCGTGGAGGGGCTCACTGAAGCTTTCTTT. Residues: CASSVEGLTEAFF.

The V call is TRBV28, the J call TRBJ1-5; the match to TRBD1 covers 10 bases. This CDR3 contains 16 residues. V trimming: 9 bases; J trimming: 0 bases; junction bases outside the gene matches: 8. Per germline, CDR1 MDHEN and CDR2 SYDVKM. The CDR3 sequence: CASLGQGVGSNQPQHF. In DNA form, the CDR3 reads TGTGCCAGTCTCGGACAGGGGGTTGGTAGCAATCAGCCCCAGCATTTT.

The rearrangement uses TRBV7-2 and TRBJ2-1, with 14 bases fitting TRBD2. Germline V gene sequence: CDR1 SGHTA, CDR2 FQGNSA. CDR3 size: 17 residues. Trimming took 0 bases from V and 6 from J; bases not matched to a gene: 4. CDR3 bases: TGTGCCAGCAGCTTAGCCCCGGGACTAGCGGGAGTCAATGAGCAGTTCTTC. Its protein is CASSLAPGLAGVNEQFF.

The V call is TRBV7-3, the J call TRBJ1-2; 10 bases agree with TRBD1. With 1 base clipped from V and 4 bases from J, the junction kept 6 bases outside the gene matches. The CDR3 runs 16 residues. In germline, CDR1 is SGHTA, CDR2 FQGTGA. DNA for the CDR3: TGTGCCAGCAGCTTAAGGGGAGGACAGGGGGTCTATGGCTACACCTTC. Protein product: CASSLRGGQGVYGYTF.

J is TRBJ1-5 and V is TRBV19; no clear D gene. From germline, CDR1 is LNHDA and CDR2 SQIVND (reference sequence). This CDR3 is 15 amino acids long. The V and J ends lost 2 bases and 7 bases respectively, with 15 bases between them. This CDR3 reads CASSIQIRSPQPQHF. Here the CDR3 DNA reads TGTGCCAGTAGTATACAGATACGGAGTCCCCAGCCCCAGCATTTT.

Written as DNA, the CDR3 is TGCGCCAGCATCCCTGGACTAGCGGGGAACAATGAGCAGTTCTTC. Translated: CASIPGLAGNNEQFF. This chain connects TRBV10-1 to TRBJ2-1; TRBD2 aligns across 12 bases. With 7 bases clipped from V and 5 bases from J, the junction kept 6 bases outside the gene matches. The length of the CDR3 is 15 residues. Per the germline V gene, CDR1 is WNHNN and CDR2 is SYGVQD (reference sequence).

The V call is TRBV6-5, the J call TRBJ1-5, with 7 bases fitting TRBD1. J gave up 4 bases and V 6 bases, and 6 bases lay outside the gene matches. In germline, CDR1 is MNHEY, CDR2 SVGAGI. This CDR3 comprises 14 residues. The CDR3 DNA reads TGTGCCAGCAGAATAGCAGGGGGAAATCAGCCCCAGCATTTT. Translating gives CASRIAGGNQPQHF.

The J gene is TRBJ2-2, the V gene TRBV28; D might be TRBD1 (6 bases). The CDR3 totals 16 residues. Germline CDR1 and CDR2: MDHEN and SYDVKM. Trimming shortened V by 4 bases and J by 3 bases, and 15 bases separated the two germline ends. The CDR3 is CASSSPGAGYTGELFF. CDR3 nucleotide sequence: TGTGCCAGCAGTTCACCAGGGGCAGGGTACACCGGGGAGCTGTTTTTT.

The V gene is TRBV7-3, the J gene TRBJ1-4; possible D gene TRBD1, 5 bases. With 5 bases removed from V and 11 bases from J, the gap between germline ends came to 15 bases. The CDR3 extends over 13 amino acids. Per the germline V gene, CDR1 is SGHTA and CDR2 is FQGTGA. CDR3 residues: CASSPFGGGKLFF. The CDR3 coding sequence is TGTGCCAGCAGCCCCTTCGGGGGAGGGAAACTGTTTTTT.

This chain joins TRBV5-4 and TRBJ2-1, with 7 bases aligning to TRBD2. CDR3 size: 14 residues. V was clipped by 4 bases and J by 6 bases; unmatched bases: 7. CDR1 is SGHNT and CDR2 is YYREEE in the germline V gene (reference sequence). CDR3 sequence (DNA): TGTGCCAGCAGCGTCACTAGCGCCGGCAATGAGCAGTTCTTC. The encoded protein is CASSVTSAGNEQFF.

V and J are TRBV6-5 and TRBJ1-1, with 7 positions matching TRBD1. J gave up 5 bases and V 5 bases, and 8 bases lay outside the gene matches. The CDR3 contains 14 residues. CDR1 is MNHEY and CDR2 is SVGAGI in the germline V gene. CDR3 DNA: TGTGCCAGCAGTATTCGACAGGGTGATACTGAAGCTTTCTTT. This gives the protein CASSIRQGDTEAFF.

The rearrangement links TRBV2 to TRBJ2-3; 8 bases align to TRBD2. This CDR3 spans 12 amino acids. J lost 9 bases, V lost 1 base, and 0 bases had no gene match. Germline CDR1 reads SNHLY; CDR2 reads FYNNEI. CDR3 in DNA: TGTGCCAGCAGTGAAGTAGCGGGAACGCAGTATTTT. This translates into CASSEVAGTQYF.

This sequence joins TRBV6-5 and TRBJ2-1; 7 nucleotides agree with TRBD2. The ends lost 5 bases at V and 3 bases at J; junction bases unmatched: 4. Germline assignment: CDR1 MNHEY and CDR2 SVGAGI. The CDR3 extends over 14 amino acids. The CDR3 reads CASSSGNHYNEQFF. In DNA form, the CDR3 reads TGTGCCAGCAGTAGCGGGAACCACTACAATGAGCAGTTCTTC.